These T cell receptor beta chains were read from a single sample in a study of shared clonotypes between healthy human individuals. Sequenced by immunoSEQ multiplex PCR; TCRdb stores in-frame clones only, minus some. Among over 1.4 million clones, about 96% were seen once, and the ten largest hold 1.2%. The source material was naive CD4+ T cells sorted from blood. The receptors originated from a young man in good health. Each CDR3 is given with its conserved first and last residue. Each record gives: J gene, clone size, D gene, V gene, CDR3 protein, CDR3 DNA. A D gene is named only where the DNA matches it firmly. Where a row states a size, it is once, few, many or the class of an expanded clone; other rows omit it.

TRBJ2-1,-,-,TRBV25-1,CASKLVSLSSYNEQFF,TGTGCCAGCAAACTAGTCTCGTTGAGCTCCTACAATGAGCAGTTCTTC
TRBJ2-1,-,-,TRBV28,CASTEDSLGDEQFF,TGTGCCAGCACCGAGGACAGCCTTGGAGATGAGCAGTTCTTC
TRBJ2-3,-,-,TRBV25-1,CASSPLHTDTQYF,TGTGCCAGCAGTCCACTCCACACAGATACGCAGTATTTT
TRBJ2-3,-,TRBD2,TRBV5-1,CASSLVWEGLITDTQYF,TGCGCCAGCAGCTTGGTGTGGGAGGGCCTGATCACAGATACGCAGTATTTT
TRBJ2-4,-,-,TRBV28,CASTPAGAKNIQYF,TGTGCCAGCACCCCGGCGGGAGCCAAAAACATTCAGTACTTC
TRBJ1-3,-,-,TRBV4-1,CASSQVVPSGNTIYF,TGCGCCAGCAGCCAAGTTGTCCCCTCTGGAAACACCATATATTTT
TRBJ2-7,-,-,TRBV6-5,CASSRSHLSFEQYF,TGTGCCAGCAGCCGCAGCCACCTATCCTTCGAGCAGTACTTC
TRBJ2-4,-,-,TRBV21-1,CASSKDEVSTKNIQYF,TGTGCCAGCAGCAAAGATGAGGTCTCAACGAAAAACATTCAGTACTTC
TRBJ2-2,-,-,TRBV5-5,CASSLLGSVTGELFF,TGTGCCAGCAGCTTGCTGGGGTCGGTCACCGGGGAGCTGTTTTTT
TRBJ1-5,-,-,TRBV9,CASSAHSGGPQHF,TGTGCCAGCAGCGCACACAGCGGAGGGCCCCAGCATTTT
TRBJ2-3,-,TRBD2,TRBV29-1,CSVGLAGDVTQYF,TGCAGCGTTGGACTAGCGGGAGATGTTACGCAGTATTTT
TRBJ2-3,-,-,TRBV4-1,CASSQEDFTDTQYF,TGCGCCAGCAGCCAAGAAGACTTCACAGATACGCAGTATTTT
TRBJ2-3,-,TRBD1,TRBV27,CASSPPIGQGAADTQYF,TGTGCCAGCAGTCCCCCTATCGGACAGGGGGCTGCAGATACGCAGTATTTT
TRBJ1-2,-,-,TRBV5-1,CASSTGPTKDGYTF,TGCGCCAGCAGCACGGGACCTACAAAGGATGGCTACACCTTC
TRBJ2-2,-,-,TRBV9,CASSALTGELFF,TGTGCCAGCAGCGCTCTTACCGGGGAGCTGTTTTTT
TRBJ2-5,-,TRBD1,TRBV5-4,CASSFRTPWTGEGQETQYF,TGTGCCAGCAGCTTTAGGACCCCCTGGACAGGGGAGGGCCAAGAGACCCAGTACTTC
TRBJ2-3,-,TRBD2,TRBV5-1,CASSPAAGPTDTQYF,TGCGCCAGCAGCCCCGCAGCGGGACCCACAGATACGCAGTATTTT
TRBJ2-3,-,-,TRBV10-3,CAISEYQDTQYF,TGTGCCATCAGTGAGTACCAGGATACGCAGTATTTT
TRBJ1-2,-,TRBD1,TRBV6-5,CASSRDRDYGYTF,TGTGCCAGCAGTCGGGACAGGGACTATGGCTACACCTTC
TRBJ2-7,-,TRBD1,TRBV28,CASSPAFGTAYEQYF,TGTGCCAGCAGTCCCGCCTTTGGGACAGCCTACGAGCAGTACTTC
TRBJ2-7,few,TRBD1,TRBV5-1,CASSTGQGVTYEQYF,TGCGCCAGCAGCACCGGACAGGGAGTTACCTACGAGCAGTACTTC
TRBJ2-6,once,TRBD1,TRBV7-8,CASSLGGIAGANVLTF,TGTGCCAGCAGCCTAGGGGGCATAGCTGGGGCCAACGTCCTGACTTTC
TRBJ2-7,-,-,TRBV5-6,CASSLFVGAEQYF,TGTGCCAGCAGCTTGTTCGTGGGCGCCGAGCAGTACTTC
TRBJ2-7,-,TRBD1,TRBV7-3,CASSLGTGGHEQYF,TGTGCCAGCAGCTTAGGGACAGGGGGTCACGAGCAGTACTTC
TRBJ1-4,-,-,TRBV6-5,CATIDSRDSREKLFF,TGTGCCACCATCGACTCTCGGGACTCTAGGGAAAAACTGTTTTTT
TRBJ2-7,-,-,TRBV29-1,CSVVRGSYEQYF,TGCAGCGTTGTTCGGGGGTCCTACGAGCAGTACTTC
TRBJ2-1,-,-,TRBV29-1,CSVEYLVRGADSFNEQFF,TGCAGCGTTGAATACTTGGTAAGAGGGGCAGACAGTTTCAATGAGCAGTTCTTC
TRBJ2-3,-,-,TRBV7-8,CASSLVGSDTQYF,TGTGCCAGCAGCTTGGTGGGGTCAGATACGCAGTATTTT
TRBJ1-2,-,-,TRBV6-1,CASSISGAGYGYTF,TGTGCCAGCAGCATATCCGGAGCGGGATATGGCTACACCTTC
TRBJ2-6,-,-,TRBV6-1,CAHSGPGANVLTF,TGTGCCCACTCGGGCCCTGGGGCCAACGTCCTGACTTTC
TRBJ2-7,-,-,TRBV9,CASSARGWWTYEQYF,TGTGCCAGCAGCGCCCGTGGGTGGTGGACCTACGAGCAGTACTTC
TRBJ1-2,-,TRBD1,TRBV5-4,CASSLGQGNLNYGYTF,TGTGCCAGCAGCTTGGGACAGGGGAATCTAAACTATGGCTACACCTTC
TRBJ2-5,-,TRBD2,TRBV9,CASSVVAGGQETQYF,TGTGCCAGCAGCGTAGTAGCGGGAGGACAAGAGACCCAGTACTTC
TRBJ2-3,-,TRBD1,TRBV28,CASSGQGRLASTDTQYF,TGTGCCAGCAGCGGACAGGGACGCCTTGCTAGCACAGATACGCAGTATTTT
TRBJ2-2,-,-,TRBV7-2,CASSLASGVTGELFF,TGTGCCAGCAGCTTAGCATCAGGGGTCACCGGGGAACTGTTTTTT
TRBJ2-1,once,TRBD1,TRBV19,CASSTGTGKPHGRNEQFF,TGTGCCAGTAGCACCGGGACAGGCAAACCTCACGGACGGAATGAGCAGTTCTTC
TRBJ1-1,-,TRBD1,TRBV5-4,CASSLPGTGDTEAFF,TGTGCCAGCAGCTTGCCGGGGACAGGGGACACTGAAGCTTTCTTT
TRBJ1-2,-,-,TRBV6-6,CASSYSQGHNYGYTF,TGTGCCAGCAGTTACTCGCAGGGCCATAACTATGGCTACACCTTC
TRBJ2-1,once,-,TRBV7-2,CASSVDSYNEQFF,TGTGCCAGCAGTGTCGACAGTTACAATGAGCAGTTCTTC
TRBJ1-2,-,-,TRBV6-6,CASRRTDSINYGYTF,TGTGCCAGCAGACGGACGGACAGCATTAACTATGGCTACACCTTC
TRBJ2-7,once,-,TRBV6-1,CASSSTASSYEQYF,TGTGCCAGCAGTTCTACAGCGAGCTCCTACGAGCAGTACTTC
TRBJ2-7,-,TRBD1,TRBV5-5,CASSLASGRDSRYEQYF,TGTGCCAGCAGCTTGGCGTCCGGCCGGGACAGCCGGTACGAGCAGTACTTC
TRBJ2-7,-,TRBD2,TRBV7-2,CASSITGTSVYEQYF,TGTGCCAGCAGCATAACCGGGACTAGCGTCTACGAGCAGTACTTC
TRBJ2-3,-,TRBD1,TRBV27,CASSLRGPSDTQYF,TGTGCCAGCAGTTTAAGGGGGCCGTCAGATACGCAGTATTTT
TRBJ2-7,-,TRBD1,TRBV5-1,CASSLVTGDSYEQYF,TGCGCCAGCAGCTTGGTGACAGGGGACTCCTACGAGCAGTACTTC
TRBJ2-7,-,TRBD1,TRBV7-9,CASSSRQGMSRMAYEQYF,TGTGCCAGCAGTTCCAGACAGGGAATGTCGAGGATGGCCTACGAGCAGTACTTC
TRBJ1-1,-,-,TRBV2,CASSEQRVSTEAFF,TGTGCCAGCAGTGAACAGAGGGTGAGCACTGAAGCTTTCTTT
TRBJ1-5,-,-,TRBV4-1,CASSRGSSQPQHF,TGCGCCAGCAGCAGGGGTTCGAGTCAGCCCCAGCATTTT
TRBJ2-2,-,-,TRBV13,CASSPAAPTGELFF,TGTGCCAGCAGCCCCGCCGCGCCAACCGGGGAGCTGTTTTTT
TRBJ1-5,-,-,TRBV27,CASSSGDSNQPQHF,TGTGCCAGCAGTTCCGGGGATAGCAATCAGCCCCAGCATTTT
TRBJ2-7,-,TRBD2,TRBV18,CASSPRWTSGSYEQYF,TGTGCCAGCTCACCACGATGGACTAGCGGGAGTTACGAGCAGTACTTC
TRBJ1-5,few,-,TRBV25-1,CASSEYGSYQPQHF,TGTGCCAGCAGTGAATACGGCAGCTATCAGCCCCAGCATTTT
TRBJ2-7,-,-,TRBV5-1,CASSLFVGGVGYEQYF,TGCGCCAGCAGCTTGTTTGTCGGTGGGGTGGGCTACGAGCAGTACTTC